The 25 T cell receptor beta chains listed next were all sequenced from one sample in a study of CD8 T cells in ankylosing spondylitis. No cognate antigen is known for these TCRs. MiXCR, applied by TCRdb to the 5' RACE reads, yields one record per CDR3 protein. The table records fewer than 400,000 distinct CDR3 sequences, approximately 20% of them present only once. The study's findings and limits: Several highly homologous variants formed a TCR beta motif that appeared characteristic of ankylosing spondylitis blood.

Sample: blood, either unsorted or a sorted T cell fraction (not recorded which). These receptors came from a male donor with ankylosing spondylitis.

Only a few counts were recorded for this clonotype. The chain has TRBV4-1 and TRBJ1-2; the D is unclear. The V end was cut by 1 base, the J end by 3 bases, with 12 bases between. Germline CDR1 and CDR2: MGHRA and YSYEKL. The CDR3 sequence is 15 residues long. In nucleotides, the CDR3 is TGCGCCAGCAGCCAAGTAGCCAGCGGGGACTATGGCTACACCTTC. This sequence encodes CASSQVASGDYGYTF.

This chain links TRBV7-9 with TRBJ1-2; D may be TRBD1 (5 bases). Germline assignment: CDR1 SEHNR and CDR2 FQNEAQ (reference sequence). V gave up 1 base and J gave up 8 bases, with 14 bases separating them. This CDR3 region has 14 residues. The CDR3 loop reads CASSLVSGRAGYTF. The CDR3 region has the DNA TGTGCCAGCAGCTTAGTTTCCGGCAGGGCGGGCTACACCTTC.

The sample holds one count of this clonotype. This chain links TRBV6-6 with TRBJ1-2; D is unresolved. The CDR3 extends over 12 amino acids. V lost 7 bases and J 4 bases, leaving 10 bases between the germline ends. The V gene's germline CDR1 is MNHNY and CDR2 SVGAGI (reference sequence). CDR3 nucleotides: TGTGCCAGCACCTTAAGTATCTATGGCTACACCTTC. This codes for CASTLSIYGYTF.

The chain links TRBV28 to TRBJ2-2; D call uncertain. This CDR3 is 16 amino acids long. Germline V CDR1 and CDR2: MDHEN, SYDVKM. V gave up 2 bases and J gave up 0 bases, with 10 bases separating them. In DNA, the CDR3 is TGTGCCAGCAGTTTAATCGGGTCCTCGAACACCGGGGAGCTGTTTTTT. It yields the protein CASSLIGSSNTGELFF.

The gene calls are TRBV4-1 and TRBJ2-5; D ambiguous. Trimming stripped 2 bases from V and 1 base from J, with 17 bases between. CDR1 is MGHRA and CDR2 is YSYEKL in the germline V gene. The CDR3 extends over 17 amino acids. CDR3 sequence reads: CASSQFGLVLFQETQYF. The CDR3 DNA reads as TGCGCCAGCAGCCAATTCGGGCTAGTGCTCTTCCAAGAGACCCAGTACTTC.

This clonotype was counted between two and nine times. The chain employs TRBV28 and TRBJ2-7; TRBD1 agrees at 12 bases. Germline CDR1 and CDR2: MDHEN and SYDVKM. J was trimmed by 5 bases and V by 6 bases; bases with no gene match: 8. This CDR3 region has 15 residues. The CDR3, as DNA: TGTGCCAGCAGGGGCGGGACAGGGGGCAGGAACGAGCAGTACTTC. Translation: CASRGGTGGRNEQYF.

This clonotype was observed a few times. The chain uses TRBV7-2 and TRBJ2-1, with D perhaps matching TRBD1 or TRBD2 (5 bases each). V lost 5 bases and J 4 bases, leaving 12 bases between the germline ends. The germline gives CDR1 SGHTA, CDR2 FQGNSA. There are 14 residues in the CDR3. CDR3 coding DNA: TGTGCCAGCAGCCCTGGGGACGTATACAATGAGCAGTTCTTC. Translation: CASSPGDVYNEQFF.

The CDR3 reads CASSRREVRFF. CDR3 DNA sequence: TGTGCCAGCAGTCGACGGGAGGTCCGGTTCTTC. The genes are TRBV11-1 and TRBJ2-1; 7 bases map to TRBD2. The CDR3 sequence is 11 residues long. The V and J ends lost 6 bases and 15 bases, in that order; junction bases with no gene match: 8. Per the germline V gene, CDR1 is SGHAT and CDR2 is FQDESV (reference sequence).

This clonotype was seen a few times. The chain employs TRBV3-1 and TRBJ2-7; TRBD2 matches at 7 bases. The CDR3 loop spans 16 amino acids. The V gene's germline CDR1 is LGHDT and CDR2 YNNKEL (reference sequence). V shed 4 bases, J shed 2 bases, and the junction held 11 bases outside the gene matches. The CDR3 reads CASSLSGASGTYEQYF. The DNA of the CDR3 is TGTGCCAGCAGCCTTTCGGGAGCTAGCGGAACCTACGAGCAGTACTTC.

A few counts support this clonotype. The chain has TRBV20-1 and TRBJ2-3, with 12 bases fitting TRBD2. The V gene's germline CDR1 is DFQATT and CDR2 SNEGSKA (reference sequence). This CDR3 is built from 18 residues. V trimming: 5 bases; J trimming: 5 bases; junction bases outside the gene matches: 17. The CDR3 region is CSASPPLAGGLSGDTQYF. In DNA form, the CDR3 reads TGCAGTGCTTCCCCCCCGCTAGCGGGAGGGCTTTCGGGAGATACGCAGTATTTT.

This clonotype was recorded many times. As DNA, the CDR3 is TGCAGTTATTCGTTGGGGGACCCCTCCTACAATGAGCAGTTCTTC. It is translated as CSYSLGDPSYNEQFF. This chain connects TRBV20-1 to TRBJ2-1; D may match TRBD1 or TRBD2 (5 bases each). Germline V CDR1 and CDR2: DFQATT, SNEGSKA (reference sequence). The CDR3 runs 15 residues. Trimming stripped 8 bases from V and 0 bases from J, with 17 bases between.

The chain carries TRBV28 and TRBJ2-7; TRBD1 is a possible D gene (6 bases). The germline V gene has CDR1 MDHEN and CDR2 SYDVKM. The CDR3 is 15 residues long. V was cut by 6 bases and J by 1 base, with 16 bases left in between. In nucleotides, the CDR3 is TGTGCCAGCAGCTTTCGAGGAAGGGGGTCCTACGAGCAGTACTTC. It translates to CASSFRGRGSYEQYF.

This clonotype was counted only a few times. This chain joins TRBV12-3 or TRBV12-4 and TRBJ2-7; D unresolved. Trimming removed 0 bases from V and 6 bases from J, with 9 bases in between. The CDR3 has 13 residues. For the CDR3, the DNA is TGTGCCAGCAGTTTAGCGTTTAGGGCCGAGCAGTACTTC. It yields the protein CASSLAFRAEQYF.

The rearrangement uses TRBV9 and TRBJ2-1; 7 bases fit TRBD1. CDR3 length equals 15 residues. V was pared by 0 bases and J by 4 bases, with 4 bases of the junction left unmatched. In germline, CDR1 is SGDLS, CDR2 YYNGEE. In DNA, the CDR3 is TGTGCCAGCAGCGTAGTACAGGGGCCTTACAATGAGCAGTTCTTC. It is translated as CASSVVQGPYNEQFF.

The V and J genes are TRBV29-1 and TRBJ2-3; no definite D call. The CDR3 covers 12 residues. The V gene lost 4 bases and the J gene lost 6 bases, with 11 bases spanning the gap. Germline assignment: CDR1 SQVTM and CDR2 ANQGSEA. CDR3 sequence: CSVGRTGDTQYF. CDR3 in DNA: TGCAGCGTTGGACGGACCGGGGATACGCAGTATTTT.

This clonotype showed up many times. The V call is TRBV7-2, the J call TRBJ2-1, with 11 bases aligning to TRBD1. The length of the CDR3 is 15 residues. Unmatched junction bases numbered 7, after V lost 5 bases and J lost 7 bases. Germline V gene lookup returns CDR1 SGHTA and CDR2 FQGNSA. CDR3 protein: CASSMGQGGWNEQFF. CDR3 bases: TGTGCCAGCAGCATGGGACAGGGGGGTTGGAATGAGCAGTTCTTC.

This clonotype was found a few times. The gene calls are TRBV15 and TRBJ1-2; D is unresolved. Between the trimmed V and J ends, which lost 6 bases and 7 bases, there was a span of 12 bases. Germline assignment: CDR1 LNHNV and CDR2 YYDKDF (reference sequence). This CDR3 comprises 12 residues. CDR3 in amino acids: CATRTTAGGYTF. Here the CDR3 DNA reads TGTGCCACCAGGACGACGGCTGGTGGCTACACCTTC.

CDR3 sequence: CASSLSLGYKAFF. Here the CDR3 DNA reads TGTGCCAGCAGCTTGAGTCTAGGGTATAAAGCTTTCTTT. The J gene is TRBJ1-1, the V gene TRBV12-3 or TRBV12-4; no clear D gene. Between the trimmed V and J ends, which lost 6 bases and 9 bases, there was a span of 17 bases. The CDR3 is made up of 13 amino acids.

This chain links TRBV20-1 with TRBJ2-2; the match to TRBD2 covers 8 bases. This CDR3 has 15 amino acids. Germline V gene data show CDR1 as DFQATT and CDR2 as SNEGSKA (reference sequence). Losses at the gene ends were 5 bases for V and 5 bases for J; bases not matched to a gene: 10. CDR3 residues: CSAAGERESTGELFF. DNA of the CDR3: TGCAGTGCTGCCGGGGAGCGGGAGTCGACCGGGGAGCTGTTTTTT.

This clonotype was counted once. This CDR3 reads CATSRDSRTGGRWEQYF. The CDR3 DNA reads as TGTGCCACCAGCAGAGATTCGCGGACAGGGGGTAGGTGGGAGCAGTACTTC. V gene TRBV15 combines with J gene TRBJ2-7, with TRBD1 identical over 10 bases. There are 17 residues in the CDR3. With V trimmed by 0 bases and J by 7 bases, 12 bases remained unmatched. Germline values: CDR1 LNHNV, CDR2 YYDKDF (reference sequence).

This clonotype was seen more than once but under ten times. The CDR3 bases are TGTGCCAGCAGGACCGGGACAGTTAATTCACCCCTCCACTTT. Translating it yields CASRTGTVNSPLHF. This chain connects TRBV6-1 to TRBJ1-6, with TRBD1 matching over 7 bases. The CDR3 spans 14 residues. Germline V gene sequence: CDR1 MNHNS, CDR2 SASEGT. The V and J ends lost 6 bases and 6 bases, in that order; junction bases with no gene match: 5.

The V call is TRBV7-8, the J call TRBJ2-7; D is perhaps TRBD2 (5 bases). The CDR3 runs to 16 residues. Trimming stripped 5 bases from V and 6 bases from J, with 23 bases between. Germline V lookup: CDR1 SGHVS, CDR2 FQNEAQ. This CDR3 is CASSPVTGRAGGEQYF. The CDR3 nucleotides are TGTGCCAGCAGCCCTGTAACCGGCCGGGCGGGTGGCGAGCAGTACTTC.

The rearrangement joins TRBV12-3 or TRBV12-4 to TRBJ2-1; TRBD2 agrees at 9 bases. CDR3 length: 15 residues. J gave up 5 bases and V 6 bases, and 8 bases lay outside the gene matches. The CDR3, as DNA: TGTGCCAGCAGCAGCGGGCCTAGCGGGAACAATGAGCAGTTCTTC. Its protein is CASSSGPSGNNEQFF.

Comment on this clonotype: At one end the junction does not follow the germline gene, possibly because of a read error. The CDR3 nucleotides are TGTGCTAGCAGCCTAGACGGACAGTACACCGGGGAGCTGTTTTTT. Protein sequence: CASSLDGQYTGELFF. This sequence joins TRBV7-7 and TRBJ2-2; D possibly corresponds to TRBD1 (6 bases). Germline CDR1 SSHAT, CDR2 FNYEAQ (reference sequence). This CDR3 has 15 residues.

The CDR3 bases are TGTGCCAGCAGCAGCAAAAGACAGGGTCCCACCGGGGAGCTGTTTTTT. Amino acid sequence: CASSSKRQGPTGELFF. This chain links TRBV5-4 with TRBJ2-2, with TRBD1 identical over 7 bases. In germline, CDR1 is SGHNT, CDR2 YYREEE (reference sequence). This CDR3 spans 16 amino acids. Trimming took 4 bases from V and 4 from J; bases not matched to a gene: 10.